The TCR beta chain under discussion was sequenced for a study of regulatory T cells in long-lasting Graves disease. Arm-PCR of CDR3 regions and iRepertoire HTBI primers were the basis on which TCR beta libraries were built. Via MiXCR, TCRdb re-called the multiplex PCR reads, giving one row per CDR3 protein. Of almost 350,000 distinct CDR3 sequences in the sample, 15% to 20% were seen once. This clonotype was detected only a few times. The time point is: persistent/refractory GD, antithyroid drugs over 5 years with positive TRAb. RNA extracted from PBMCs served as the sequencing template. Germline assignment: CDR1 SEHNR and CDR2 FQNEAQ (reference sequence). Trimming stripped 8 bases from V and 3 bases from J, with 13 bases between. This CDR3 contains 14 residues.

The rearrangement joins TRBV7-9 to TRBJ1-4, with TRBD1 as a possible D gene (6 bases). Sequencing was performed on peripheral blood mononuclear cells (PBMCs), taken when the disease was refractory, from a patient treated with antithyroid drugs. The receptor's source is a female donor with Graves disease. CDR3: CASLSTGSNEKLFF. The DNA for the CDR3 is TGTGCCAGCCTATCGACAGGCTCTAATGAAAAACTGTTTTTT.